Shown below are 27 T cell receptor beta chains from a single sample sequenced in a study of blood T cells in healthy people across ages. It was with a sample-barcoded 5' primer and a J-beta primer mix that a second PCR of roughly 6 to 12 cycles was run. TCRdb re-called the 5' RACE reads through MiXCR, storing one row per CDR3 protein. The sample contains approximately 760,000 distinct CDR3 sequences, 20% to 25% of which appear only once. These data are also associated with another study on T cells of mothers and their children.

Sequencing was carried out using blood. Source of these receptors: a boy aged 5-17 years in good health.

V and J are TRBV28 and TRBJ2-3; 7 nucleotides match TRBD2. In germline, CDR1 is MDHEN, CDR2 SYDVKM. V was clipped by 6 bases and J by 2 bases; unmatched bases: 14. The CDR3 extends over 17 amino acids. The CDR3 region has the DNA TGTGCCAGCAGCCGGTACGCGTTAGCGGGCCCCACAGATACGCAGTATTTT. Encoded protein: CASSRYALAGPTDTQYF.

This clonotype was counted between two and nine times. This rearrangement joins TRBV28 to TRBJ2-5, with D possibly matching TRBD2 (6 bases). The J call may be wrong; the DNA end is better matched by TRBJ2-7. CDR3 length: 14 amino acids. The V gene's germline CDR1 is MDHEN and CDR2 SYDVKM. The CDR3 region is CASSPPGGSDEQYF. The DNA of the CDR3 is TGTGCCAGCAGCCCCCCCGGAGGGTCGGACGAGCAGTACTTC.

This chain connects TRBV29-1 to TRBJ2-1, with TRBD2 matching 14 bases. Germline trimming cut 7 bases from V and 9 bases from J; bases unmatched to any gene: 5. CDR3 length: 13 amino acids. From germline, CDR1 is SQVTM and CDR2 ANQGSEA. For the CDR3, the DNA is TGCAGCGCATTGGGACTAGCGGGAGCTGAGCAGTTCTTC. Protein sequence: CSALGLAGAEQFF.

This clonotype appeared a few times. The CDR3 reads CASSGRDTKLFF. The CDR3 DNA reads as TGTGCCAGCAGCGGACGGGACACAAAACTGTTTTTT. The V call is TRBV7-8, the J call TRBJ1-4; the D gene is possibly TRBD1 (6 bases). CDR1 and CDR2 (germline): SGHVS, FQNEAQ. The CDR3 is 12 amino acids. The V gene lost 5 bases and the J gene lost 10 bases, with 11 bases spanning the gap.

The V gene is TRBV15, the J gene TRBJ2-3; the D call may be TRBD1 or TRBD2 (6 bases each). Germline V gene sequence: CDR1 LNHNV, CDR2 YYDKDF (reference sequence). The CDR3 spans 19 residues. V was shortened by 4 bases and J by 0 bases, with 23 bases between the two germline ends. CDR3: CATSTRAGGNAASTDTQYF. In DNA form, the CDR3 reads TGTGCCACCAGCACCAGGGCCGGGGGCAACGCAGCTAGCACAGATACGCAGTATTTT.

The V and J genes are TRBV7-9 and TRBJ2-1, with D possibly being TRBD1 (5 bases). Germline CDR1 reads SEHNR; CDR2 reads FQNEAQ (reference sequence). Trimming left V 3 bases short and J 5 bases short, with 14 bases between. The CDR3 totals 15 residues. The CDR3 spells CASSLFATEDNEQFF. The DNA for the CDR3 is TGTGCCAGCAGCTTGTTTGCGACAGAGGACAATGAGCAGTTCTTC.

Of note for this clonotype: At one end, the junction sequence differs from germline, possibly due to a read error. V usage is TRBV7-2 and J usage is TRBJ2-7, with a possible D match to TRBD1 (5 bases). Germline CDR1 and CDR2: SGHTA and FQGNSA. The CDR3 contains 12 residues. This CDR3 is CASSSQGYEQCF. The CDR3 nucleotides are TGTGCCAGCAGTTCCCAGGGCTACGAGCAGTGCTTC.

The V and J genes are TRBV7-9 and TRBJ2-5; TRBD1 aligns across 7 bases. The DNA end is more similar to TRBJ2-1, so the J call may be wrong. There are 14 residues in the CDR3. CDR1 is SEHNR, CDR2 FQNEAQ, per germline (reference sequence). The CDR3 spells CASSDPTGVNEQFF. In DNA form, the CDR3 reads TGTGCCAGCAGCGACCCCACAGGGGTCAATGAGCAGTTCTTC.

This clonotype was picked up a small number of times. In DNA form, the CDR3 reads TGTGCCAGCAGCCAATCGGGACAGGGGGGTCAGCCCCAGCATTTT. Translated: CASSQSGQGGQPQHF. The rearrangement links TRBV16 to TRBJ1-5; 11 nucleotides agree with TRBD1. The junction had 1 base not matched to a gene; V was cut back by 0 bases and J by 6 bases. Looked up from germline, CDR1 is KGHSY and CDR2 is FQNENV. The CDR3 has 15 amino acids.

This clonotype was detected only a few times. The rearrangement links TRBV5-1 to TRBJ2-5; tentatively, D is TRBD1 or TRBD2 (6 bases each). The DNA end is a closer match to TRBJ2-7, so the J assignment may be wrong. This CDR3 is built from 16 residues. Germline-derived CDR1 and CDR2 are SGHRS and YFSETQ. The chain's CDR3 is CASSLWWRGLNYEQYF. CDR3 in DNA: TGCGCCAGCAGCTTGTGGTGGAGGGGGTTAAACTACGAGCAGTACTTC.

V usage is TRBV7-2 and J usage is TRBJ2-5; a weak D match, TRBD1 (6 bases). The J call may be faulty, since TRBJ2-1 better matches the DNA end. Germline V lookup: CDR1 SGHTA, CDR2 FQGNSA. The CDR3 sequence is 15 residues long. The CDR3 DNA reads as TGTGCCAGCAGCTTAGGGAACAGGGTCCAGGATGAGCAGTTCTTC. Protein sequence: CASSLGNRVQDEQFF.

This clonotype was counted only a few times. The chain uses TRBV7-9 and TRBJ1-4; D is uncertain. V was cut by 5 bases and J by 6 bases, with 13 bases left in between. The germline V gene encodes CDR1 SEHNR and CDR2 FQNEAQ (reference sequence). The CDR3 consists of 14 residues. CDR3 in amino acids: CASSRPGWDEKLFF. CDR3 sequence (DNA): TGTGCCAGCAGCCGACCTGGGTGGGATGAAAAACTGTTTTTT.

The chain links TRBV27 to TRBJ1-1, with 7 bases that match TRBD1. Germline CDR1 MNHEY, CDR2 SMNVEV (reference sequence). The V gene end was trimmed by 0 bases and the J gene end by 0 bases; junction bases not matched to a gene: 7. The CDR3 consists of 17 residues. CDR3 nucleotide sequence: TGTGCCAGCAGTTTATCGTGGGGACAGTTCTTGAACACTGAAGCTTTCTTT. Residues: CASSLSWGQFLNTEAFF.

V and J are TRBV18 and TRBJ1-2; D remains ambiguous. The length of the CDR3 is 13 residues. Per germline, CDR1 KGHSH and CDR2 LQKENI. Deletions cut 0 bases from V and 6 bases from J, with 8 bases between. CDR3 protein: CASSPPTANGYTF. CDR3 sequence (DNA): TGTGCCAGCTCACCACCGACCGCTAATGGCTACACCTTC.

This clonotype turned up a few times. The chain has TRBV20-1 and TRBJ2-5, with D perhaps matching TRBD2 (5 bases). The DNA end lines up better with TRBJ2-1; the J call may be wrong. The CDR3 is 14 amino acids. Germline V CDR1 and CDR2: DFQATT, SNEGSKA (reference sequence). The CDR3 is CSARRAPTNNEQFF. The CDR3 DNA reads TGCAGTGCTAGGCGGGCACCGACCAACAATGAGCAGTTCTTC.

The CDR3, as DNA: TGTGCCAGCAGCCAGGGTAGTATAGAGACCCAGTACTTC. Its protein is CASSQGSIETQYF. This sequence joins TRBV4-2 and TRBJ2-5; D unclear. Germline CDR1 reads LGHNA; CDR2 reads YNFKEQ. V lost 3 bases to trimming and J lost 4 bases, with 9 bases between them. The CDR3 runs 13 residues.

The gene calls are TRBV20-1 and TRBJ2-1, with 7 bases fitting TRBD1. Germline CDR1 reads DFQATT; CDR2 reads SNEGSKA (reference sequence). CDR3 length equals 15 residues. J lost 5 bases, V lost 4 bases, and 11 bases had no gene match. CDR3 protein: CSAKESTGWNNEQFF. DNA of the CDR3: TGCAGTGCTAAGGAGTCGACAGGGTGGAACAATGAGCAGTTCTTC.

This clonotype appeared once. In DNA, the CDR3 is TGTGCCCCCCCGCAGTCCCCAAATACGCAGTATTTT. It is translated as CAPPQSPNTQYF. The chain couples TRBV11-2 to TRBJ2-3; D unresolved. Per germline, CDR1 SGHAT and CDR2 FQNNGV. The CDR3 is 12 amino acids. Trimming cost V 11 bases and J 7 bases, with 16 bases left between them.

J is TRBJ2-1 and V is TRBV12-3 or TRBV12-4; D might be TRBD2 (5 bases). CDR3 length: 16 amino acids. With 5 bases removed from V and 0 bases from J, the gap between germline ends came to 14 bases. The CDR3 region is CASSTSPGDSYNEQFF. In nucleotides, the CDR3 is TGTGCCAGCAGTACTTCTCCCGGGGACTCCTACAATGAGCAGTTCTTC.

The rearrangement uses TRBV7-2 and TRBJ2-2, with 11 nucleotides matching TRBD2. The germline CDR1 and CDR2 sequences are SGHTA and FQGNSA. The CDR3 length is 18 residues. The V gene end was trimmed by 2 bases and the J gene end by 3 bases; junction bases not matched to a gene: 8. The CDR3 DNA follows: TGTGCCAGCAGCTTAATACTAGCGGGGGAGAGGTACACCGGGGAGCTGTTTTTT. Protein sequence: CASSLILAGERYTGELFF.

For this clonotype: Relative to the germline gene, one junction end is altered; a read error may explain this. DNA for the CDR3: TGTGCCGGCAGCCCGGACCCACAAGAGACCCAGTACTTC. It yields the protein CAGSPDPQETQYF. The chain couples TRBV7-9 to TRBJ2-5; D gene ambiguous. Looked up from germline, CDR1 is SEHNR and CDR2 is FQNEAQ (reference sequence). The CDR3 contains 13 residues.

This clonotype was found a few times. The J gene is TRBJ2-7, the V gene TRBV29-1; maybe TRBD1 (5 bases). Germline V gene sequence: CDR1 SQVTM, CDR2 ANQGSEA. The V and J ends lost 2 bases and 2 bases respectively, with 13 bases between them. The CDR3 spans 14 residues. The CDR3 bases are TGCAGCGTTGAAATCACAGGCTTAACCTACGAGCAGTACTTC. Amino acids: CSVEITGLTYEQYF.

J is TRBJ2-1 and V is TRBV7-9; 8 nucleotides line up with TRBD2. The CDR3 totals 16 residues. Trimming took 3 bases from V and 6 from J; bases not matched to a gene: 10. CDR1 and CDR2 (germline): SEHNR, FQNEAQ (reference sequence). The DNA of the CDR3 is TGTGCCAGCAGCTTGGCGCCGGGACTAGGGTTCAATGAGCAGTTCTTC. As protein: CASSLAPGLGFNEQFF.

This clonotype was detected only a few times. The chain employs TRBV7-3 and TRBJ2-7; 9 bases align to TRBD2. Trimming at V came to 5 bases and at J to 2 bases, leaving 7 bases not matched to a gene. The CDR3 length is 15 residues. Germline CDR1 is SGHTA and CDR2 is FQGTGA. This CDR3 is CASSAGASGTYEQYF. The CDR3 DNA is TGTGCCAGCAGCGCAGGGGCTAGCGGGACCTACGAGCAGTACTTC.

This clonotype has a count of ten or more. The V gene is TRBV12-3 or TRBV12-4, the J gene TRBJ1-4; the D is unclear. The CDR3 is 11 amino acids. V lost 5 bases and J lost 8, with 6 bases in between. CDR3 in DNA: TGTGCCAGCAGTCTCCTCGAAAAACTGTTTTTT. As protein: CASSLLEKLFF.

The chain combines TRBV29-1 with TRBJ2-6, with 9 bases lining up with TRBD2. Trimming at V came to 4 bases and at J to 1 base, leaving 11 bases not matched to a gene. The CDR3 covers 18 residues. From germline, CDR1 is SQVTM and CDR2 ANQGSEA. The CDR3 spells CSVGSGSGRGSGANVLTF. In DNA, the CDR3 is TGCAGCGTTGGGTCTGGTAGCGGGAGAGGATCTGGGGCCAACGTCCTGACTTTC. Full variable domain (missing parts from reference TRBV29-1 and TRBJ2-6): SAVISQKPSRDICQRGTSLTIQCQVDSQVTMMFWYRQQPGQSLTLIATANQGSEATYESGFVIDKFPISRPNLTFSTLTVSNMSPEDSSIYLCSVGSGSGRGSGANVLTFGAGSRLTVL.

V and J are TRBV6-5 and TRBJ1-4; D call uncertain. The germline V gene has CDR1 MNHEY and CDR2 SVGAGI. Trimming took 3 bases from V and 3 from J, leaving 8 bases between them. The CDR3 sequence is 14 residues long. The CDR3 loop reads CASSYGDPNEKLFF. The CDR3 coding sequence is TGTGCCAGCAGTTATGGTGACCCTAATGAAAAACTGTTTTTT.